This paragraph reports one T cell receptor beta chain. The sample originates from a study of blood T cells in healthy people across ages. Combining a sample-barcoded 5' primer with a J-beta primer mix, a second PCR ran for roughly 7 to 12 cycles. Each of the cDNA molecules was tagged by a template-switch adaptor with 12 random nucleotides. TCRdb reprocessed the 5' RACE reads via MiXCR and lists one record per CDR3 protein. This sample has approximately 800,000 distinct CDR3 sequences; about 59% occur once, and the top ten carry 28%. The germline CDR1 and CDR2 sequences are SGHTA and FQGNSA. CDR3 length: 14 residues. V was pared by 4 bases and J by 6 bases, with 14 bases between. Investigators took ten milliliters of peripheral blood from every donor.

This receptor was taken from a man aged 25-45 years in good health. The chain uses TRBV7-2 and TRBJ2-3; tentatively, D is TRBD2 (6 bases). Material for sequencing was blood. This CDR3 is CASSSPRLGDTQYF. The CDR3 coding sequence is TGTGCCAGCAGCTCTCCGAGACTAGGTGATACGCAGTATTTT. The whole variable domain, remainder taken from reference TRBV7-2 and TRBJ2-3, is GAGVSQSPSNKVTEKGKDVELRCDPISGHTALYWYRQSLGQGLEFLIYFQGNSAPDKSGLPSDRFSAERTGGSVSTLTIQRTQQEDSAVYLCASSSPRLGDTQYFGPGTRLTVL.